The 32 T cell receptor beta chains given below trace back to one sample, sequenced in a study of metastatic and nonmetastatic thyroid tumors. Not a single patient had been given any form of treatment at any point before undergoing thyroid surgery. TCRdb used MiXCR to call clones anew from the PCR reads. The sample has about 12,000 clones, more than 25% seen once. Sequencing was done on a sample of tumor tissue. These receptors were taken from a male donor with papillary thyroid cancer or a benign thyroid nodule (not recorded which). Some clones in this sample may be carry-over from other donors' samples.

The genes are TRBV7-8 and TRBJ2-1, with D perhaps TRBD1 (5 bases). Germline CDR1 reads SGHVS; CDR2 reads FQNEAQ. This CDR3 has 14 residues. The germline V and J ends were trimmed by 5 bases and 5 bases, with 13 bases remaining between them. The CDR3 here is CASSGFVRDNEQFF. The CDR3 DNA is TGTGCCAGCAGCGGGTTCGTCAGGGACAATGAGCAGTTCTTC. The whole variable domain, remainder taken from reference TRBV7-8 and TRBJ2-1, is GAGVSQSPRYKVAKRGQDVALRCDPISGHVSLFWYQQALGQGPEFLTYFQNEAQLDKSGLPSDRFFAERPEGSVSTLKIQRTQQEDSAVYLCASSGFVRDNEQFFGPGTRLTVL.

About this clone itself: This sample also contains other DNA sequences that code for the same CDR3. The rearrangement uses TRBV6-1 and TRBJ2-7, with 14 positions matching TRBD2. There are 15 residues in the CDR3. Germline V CDR1 and CDR2: MNHNS, SASEGT. The J segment lost 6 bases and the V segment lost 2 bases, leaving 3 bases of the junction unmatched. The CDR3 DNA sequence: TGTGCCAGCAGTGAATTCGGACTAGCGGGGGGCGAGCAGTACTTC. It codes for CASSEFGLAGGEQYF.

In its sample, this clone ranks as medium-sized. V and J are TRBV28 and TRBJ2-2, with 10 positions matching TRBD2. This CDR3 has 16 amino acids. The germline V gene encodes CDR1 MDHEN and CDR2 SYDVKM. Trimming at V came to 4 bases and at J to 4 bases, leaving 6 bases not matched to a gene. The DNA for the CDR3 is TGTGCCAGCAGTTCTCCGGGACTAGCGATCACCGGGGAGCTGTTTTTT. It is translated as CASSSPGLAITGELFF.

This clone came up a few times. The chain joins TRBV28 to TRBJ2-1, with D perhaps TRBD1 or TRBD2 (6 bases each). Germline values: CDR1 MDHEN, CDR2 SYDVKM. V was pared by 3 bases and J by 10 bases, with 28 bases between. The CDR3 is made up of 18 amino acids. The DNA of the CDR3 is TGTGCCAGCAGTTTGAGGTCTTGGGGGCGGGATAATAGAATAGAGCAGTTCTTC. It encodes CASSLRSWGRDNRIEQFF.

This clone was counted only a few times. V usage is TRBV6-2 or TRBV6-3 and J usage is TRBJ2-1; D might be TRBD2 (5 bases). Deletions cut 0 bases from V and 5 bases from J, with 11 bases between. In germline, CDR1 is MNHEY, CDR2 SVGEGT. This CDR3 contains 15 residues. The CDR3 here is CASSYSRLRNNEQFF. The CDR3 nucleotides are TGTGCCAGCAGTTACTCGAGACTAAGGAACAATGAGCAGTTCTTC.

The rearrangement joins TRBV19 to TRBJ2-1; 8 positions match TRBD1. The CDR3 extends over 13 amino acids. In germline, CDR1 is LNHDA, CDR2 SQIVND (reference sequence). J was trimmed by 8 bases and V by 9 bases; bases with no gene match: 9. For the CDR3, the DNA is TGTGCCAGGGCAGACAGGGGAAGGCATGAGCAGTTCTTC. Protein: CARADRGRHEQFF.

This clone ranks as large. The chain employs TRBV3-1 and TRBJ2-7; D call uncertain. V lost 2 bases and J lost 2, with 7 bases in between. CDR1 LGHDT and CDR2 YNNKEL come from the germline V gene (reference sequence). The CDR3 spans 13 residues. The CDR3 DNA is TGTGCCAGCAGCCAAAATTCAGCCTACGAGCAGTACTTC. Amino acid sequence: CASSQNSAYEQYF.

The table lists this clone with a count of one. The rearrangement joins TRBV20-1 to TRBJ1-5; no definite D call. CDR1 and CDR2 from the germline V gene are DFQATT and SNEGSKA (reference sequence). The CDR3 sequence is 14 residues long. The V end was cut by 0 bases, the J end by 9 bases, with 15 bases between. CDR3 region: CSARDSGSTGPQHF. CDR3 sequence (DNA): TGCAGTGCTAGAGATAGTGGCTCAACGGGGCCCCAGCATTTT.

The chain carries TRBV2 and TRBJ2-2; TRBD2 aligns across 11 bases. The CDR3 is 16 residues long. Germline-derived CDR1 and CDR2 are SNHLY and FYNNEI. The V gene end was trimmed by 6 bases and the J gene end by 1 base; junction bases not matched to a gene: 4. CDR3 in DNA: TGTGCCAGCAGGACCGGACTAGCGGGGAACACCGGGGAGCTGTTTTTT. As protein: CASRTGLAGNTGELFF.

This clone was detected only a few times. This chain joins TRBV2 and TRBJ2-7; D may match TRBD1 or TRBD2 (5 bases each). The CDR3 extends over 13 amino acids. The ends were cut back, 8 bases at V and 3 bases at J, with 14 bases in the middle. The V gene's germline CDR1 is SNHLY and CDR2 FYNNEI. Here the CDR3 DNA reads TGTGCCAGCGGATCACTAGGGGTCTACGAGCAGTACTTC. Encoded protein: CASGSLGVYEQYF. Complete variable domain (other parts from reference TRBV2 and TRBJ2-7): EPEVTQTPSHQVTQMGQEVILRCVPISNHLYFYWYRQILGQKVEFLVSFYNNEISEKSEIFDDQFSVERPDGSNFTLKIRSTKLEDSAMYFCASGSLGVYEQYFGPGTRLTVT.

This clone came up a few times. The rearrangement uses TRBV6-5 and TRBJ2-7; possibly TRBD2 for D (5 bases). Germline V gene sequence: CDR1 MNHEY, CDR2 SVGAGI. CDR3 size: 17 residues. Trimming removed 0 bases from V and 4 bases from J, with 19 bases in between. For the CDR3, the DNA is TGTGCCAGCAGTTACTCTCTTATGGCCAGCGGAGAGTACGAGCAGTACTTC. As protein: CASSYSLMASGEYEQYF.

The CDR3 bases are TGTGCCAGCAGCTTGGCGGTTAGCTCCTACGAGCAGTACTTC. Encoded protein: CASSLAVSSYEQYF. This chain connects TRBV5-6 to TRBJ2-7; D is undetermined. CDR1 and CDR2 from the germline V gene are SGHDT and YYEEEE. This CDR3 contains 14 residues. The V gene lost 0 bases and the J gene lost 0 bases, with 7 bases spanning the gap.

This clone was found a few times. The rearrangement uses TRBV20-1 and TRBJ2-1; maybe TRBD2 (7 bases). Germline CDR1 and CDR2: DFQATT and SNEGSKA (reference sequence). The CDR3 runs to 16 residues. Between the trimmed V and J ends, which lost 0 bases and 5 bases, there was a span of 17 bases. The CDR3 spells CSARDPRGRVNNEQFF. In DNA form, the CDR3 reads TGCAGTGCTAGAGATCCGAGGGGGAGGGTGAACAATGAGCAGTTCTTC.

The chain is built from TRBV19 and TRBJ1-2, with TRBD1 identical over 7 bases. CDR3 length equals 14 residues. V shed 4 bases and J 8 bases; nucleotides not matched to a gene: 10. CDR1 is LNHDA, CDR2 SQIVND, per germline (reference sequence). Here the CDR3 DNA reads TGTGCCAGTAGTACGAGGGGACAGCGGATAGGCTACACCTTC. This gives the protein CASSTRGQRIGYTF.

Turning to this clone: At one of its ends the junction is not consistent with the germline gene, which may arise from a read error. The chain combines TRBV20-1 with TRBJ1-6, with 8 bases that match TRBD1. Germline CDR1 DFQATT, CDR2 SNEGSKA (reference sequence). The CDR3 is 15 amino acids. The CDR3 bases are TGCAGTGCTAGAGATGGGGCAGGGGGCGGTTCAACCCTCCACTTT. It specifies CSARDGAGGGSTLHF.

The CDR3 sequence: CASTTRTSGANVLTF. In nucleotides, the CDR3 is TGTGCCAGCACGACCCGGACCTCTGGGGCCAACGTCCTGACTTTC. The V call is TRBV3-1, the J call TRBJ2-6; no reliable D call. Trimming removed 7 bases from V and 0 bases from J, with 10 bases in between. CDR3 size: 15 residues. The V gene's germline CDR1 is LGHDT and CDR2 YNNKEL (reference sequence).

This clone was seen many times. Possible read error: a much larger clone is one base away. The conserved closing phenylalanine or tryptophan is absent in this CDR3, likely reflecting a read error. V gene TRBV6-4 combines with J gene TRBJ1-1; a possible D gene is TRBD1 (5 bases). Germline CDR1 MRHNA, CDR2 SNTAGT. V lost 6 bases to trimming and J lost 5 bases, with 10 bases between them. The CDR3 extends over 12 amino acids. The CDR3 DNA sequence: TGTGCCAGCAGAGGGACGGAGACTGAAGCTTTCTCT. It is translated as CASRGTETEAFS.

The chain links TRBV20-1 to TRBJ2-5; D possibly corresponds to TRBD2 (5 bases). CDR3 length: 15 amino acids. V dropped 1 base and J dropped 5 bases, with 17 bases sitting between them. Germline-derived CDR1 and CDR2 are DFQATT and SNEGSKA (reference sequence). In nucleotides, the CDR3 is TGCAGTGCTAGAGGGACTGCGGGTCGGGTGGAGACCCAGTACTTC. This sequence encodes CSARGTAGRVETQYF.

The V and J genes are TRBV19 and TRBJ2-1; D is undetermined. Germline V gives CDR1 LNHDA, CDR2 SQIVND (reference sequence). This CDR3 is built from 14 residues. The V end was cut by 4 bases, the J end by 4 bases, with 11 bases between. The CDR3 reads CASSNEDRYNEQFF. The CDR3 nucleotides are TGTGCCAGTAGTAATGAGGATAGATACAATGAGCAGTTCTTC.

The rearrangement uses TRBV25-1 and TRBJ2-1; D tentatively fits TRBD1 or TRBD2 (5 bases each). The CDR3 spans 11 residues. Germline V gene sequence: CDR1 MGHDK, CDR2 SYGVNS. V was clipped by 3 bases and J by 10 bases, with 7 bases between them. CDR3 DNA sequence: TGTGCCAGCAGTGACAGGGACGAGCAGTTCTTC. It codes for CASSDRDEQFF.

This chain joins TRBV2 and TRBJ2-1; 12 bases line up with TRBD2. Per the germline V gene, CDR1 is SNHLY and CDR2 is FYNNEI. Losses at the gene ends were 5 bases for V and 6 bases for J; bases not matched to a gene: 11. The CDR3 sequence is 17 residues long. CDR3 DNA sequence: TGTGCCAGCAGTCAACGTCCCCCGACTAGCGGGGGCAATGAGCAGTTCTTC. Encoded protein: CASSQRPPTSGGNEQFF.

The chain links TRBV5-1 to TRBJ2-1; TRBD1 matches at 10 bases. This CDR3 has 16 amino acids. The ends lost 2 bases at V and 5 bases at J; junction bases unmatched: 7. Germline loops: CDR1 SGHRS, CDR2 YFSETQ. CDR3 nucleotides: TGCGCCAGCAGCTTCGAGGGGACAGGGGCAAACAATGAGCAGTTCTTC. It yields the protein CASSFEGTGANNEQFF.

This clone ranks as medium-sized (0.01 to 0.1%). This chain joins TRBV11-2 and TRBJ1-3; D ambiguous. In germline, CDR1 is SGHAT, CDR2 FQNNGV. This CDR3 is 15 amino acids long. With 2 bases removed from V and 3 bases from J, the gap between germline ends came to 11 bases. The CDR3 sequence: CASSLRGTSGNTIYF. The CDR3 bases are TGTGCCAGCAGCTTACGGGGTACGAGTGGAAACACCATATATTTT.

This clone was seen a few times. The chain has TRBV7-2 and TRBJ2-7, with TRBD1 matching 7 bases. This CDR3 spans 14 amino acids. The V gene's germline CDR1 is SGHTA and CDR2 FQGNSA. J was trimmed by 2 bases and V by 4 bases; bases with no gene match: 5. For the CDR3, the DNA is TGTGCCAGCAGCTGGGGGCAGGGGGCCTACGAGCAGTACTTC. It encodes CASSWGQGAYEQYF.

This clone has just a few counts. This chain joins TRBV28 and TRBJ2-1, with 15 nucleotides matching TRBD2. Germline CDR1 and CDR2: MDHEN and SYDVKM. This CDR3 has 18 residues. V shed 4 bases, J shed 6 bases, and the junction held 10 bases outside the gene matches. The CDR3, as DNA: TGTGCCAGCAGTTCCGGGACTAGCGGGAGGCCCTCGGCCAATGAGCAGTTCTTC. Translating it yields CASSSGTSGRPSANEQFF.

By sample fraction, this clone is large (0.1 to 1%). J is TRBJ2-7 and V is TRBV6-1; possibly TRBD2 for D (6 bases). Germline assignment: CDR1 MNHNS and CDR2 SASEGT. Trimming left V 6 bases short and J 4 bases short, with 13 bases between. The CDR3 spans 13 residues. The DNA of the CDR3 is TGTGCCAGCAGCCCTCCAGGGAGGTACGAGCAGTACTTC. Protein product: CASSPPGRYEQYF.

The rearrangement uses TRBV7-6 and TRBJ2-3; D is perhaps TRBD1 (5 bases). Germline V lookup: CDR1 SGHVS, CDR2 FNYEAQ. The CDR3 spans 11 residues. The V end was cut by 7 bases, the J end by 5 bases, with 7 bases between. CDR3 region: CASMQGDTQYF. CDR3 bases: TGTGCCAGCATGCAGGGAGATACGCAGTATTTT.

This clone rates as medium-sized. The chain recombines TRBV12-3 or TRBV12-4 with TRBJ1-1; 7 nucleotides match TRBD1. After removal of 3 bases from V and 4 bases from J, the junction contained 8 bases not matched to a gene. The CDR3 is 15 residues long. The CDR3 DNA is TGTGCCAGCAGTTTGAGAAACAAGGGGGCCACTGAAGCTTTCTTT. It is translated as CASSLRNKGATEAFF.

V gene TRBV27 combines with J gene TRBJ1-2; 8 bases line up with TRBD1. V lost 8 bases and J lost 5; bases outside the gene matches: 10. The V gene's germline CDR1 is MNHEY and CDR2 SMNVEV (reference sequence). The CDR3 contains 14 residues. CDR3 sequence (DNA): TGTGCCAGCGGGAAGACAGGGGAGGGATATGGCTACACCTTC. Its protein is CASGKTGEGYGYTF.

The chain combines TRBV19 with TRBJ2-1, with TRBD2 identical over 10 bases. Germline loops: CDR1 LNHDA, CDR2 SQIVND (reference sequence). V was pared by 7 bases and J by 7 bases, with 7 bases of the junction left unmatched. This CDR3 contains 14 residues. The CDR3 sequence: CASMSGGVYNEQFF. CDR3 DNA sequence: TGTGCCAGTATGAGCGGGGGGGTATATAATGAGCAGTTCTTC.

By its share, this clone is medium-sized. The rearrangement uses TRBV3-1 and TRBJ2-1, with TRBD2 matching 9 bases. The CDR3 runs 15 residues. With 3 bases clipped from V and 9 bases from J, the junction kept 9 bases outside the gene matches. The germline V gene encodes CDR1 LGHDT and CDR2 YNNKEL (reference sequence). In nucleotides, the CDR3 is TGTGCCAGCAGCCATTCTGGGGGTAGCGGGGGTGAGCAGTTCTTC. Protein sequence: CASSHSGGSGGEQFF.

This rearrangement joins TRBV3-1 to TRBJ1-1, with 7 bases lining up with TRBD1. V lost 4 bases, J lost 3 bases, and 5 bases stayed unmatched. Germline lookup yields CDR1 LGHDT and CDR2 YNNKEL (reference sequence). There are 14 residues in the CDR3. The CDR3 coding sequence is TGTGCCAGCAGCCGGTCAGACAGGGACACTGAAGCTTTCTTT. This sequence encodes CASSRSDRDTEAFF.